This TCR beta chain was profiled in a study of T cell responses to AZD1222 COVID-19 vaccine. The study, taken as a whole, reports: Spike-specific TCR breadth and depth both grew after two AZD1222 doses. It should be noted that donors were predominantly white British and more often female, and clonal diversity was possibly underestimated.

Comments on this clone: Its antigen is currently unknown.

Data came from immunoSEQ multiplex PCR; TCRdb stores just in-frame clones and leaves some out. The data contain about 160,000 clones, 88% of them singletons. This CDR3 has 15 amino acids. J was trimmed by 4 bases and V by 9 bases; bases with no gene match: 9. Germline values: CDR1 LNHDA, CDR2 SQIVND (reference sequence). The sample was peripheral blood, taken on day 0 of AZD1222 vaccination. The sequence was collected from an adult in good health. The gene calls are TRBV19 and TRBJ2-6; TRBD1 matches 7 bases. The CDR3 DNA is TGTGCCAGCGACTCTACAGGGGCCGGGGCCAACGTCCTGACTTTC. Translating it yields CASDSTGAGANVLTF.